The rows below give T cell receptor beta chains drawn from one sample of a study of tumour-infiltrating T cells in Burkitt lymphoma. Assay used: immunoSEQ multiplex PCR; TCRdb lists only in-frame clones, some missing. The data contain around 50,000 clones, around 30% of them singletons. What was sequenced was tumor tissue. The source of these receptors is a human donor with Burkitt lymphoma. The CDR3 runs from the conserved cysteine through the conserved F or W. The D gene is left open where the match is weak. Some rows mark clone size as missing; the rest say once, few, many or name a class of expanded clone.

cdr3_aa: CASSIPGRVEKLFF
d_call: .
v_call: TRBV19
clone_size: .

cdr3_aa: CASSFGTRQETQYF
d_call: .
v_call: TRBV5-4
clone_size: .

cdr3_aa: CASSQKGTGVGTYEQYF
d_call: TRBD1
v_call: TRBV9
clone_size: .

cdr3_aa: CASSLGTGNSPLHF
d_call: .
v_call: TRBV5-5
clone_size: few

cdr3_aa: CASSEVGAGGPETQYF
d_call: TRBD2
v_call: TRBV2
clone_size: few

cdr3_aa: CATHDWAEQYF
d_call: .
v_call: TRBV6-1
clone_size: .

cdr3_aa: CASSQDRITLHF
d_call: .
v_call: TRBV14
clone_size: .

cdr3_aa: CASSPMGGSTDTQYF
d_call: .
v_call: TRBV11-2
clone_size: .

cdr3_aa: CASDRTGGWRGEQFF
d_call: .
v_call: TRBV18
clone_size: .

cdr3_aa: CASSPGRSYNSPLHF
d_call: .
v_call: TRBV7-2
clone_size: .

cdr3_aa: CARSTRTGNNYGYTF
d_call: .
v_call: TRBV5-3
clone_size: few

cdr3_aa: CASSIPLQGRRTEAFF
d_call: .
v_call: TRBV19
clone_size: .

cdr3_aa: CATSRVGGRPYEQYF
d_call: .
v_call: TRBV15
clone_size: few

cdr3_aa: CASSLSGQGANTEAFF
d_call: TRBD1
v_call: TRBV5-4
clone_size: .

cdr3_aa: CASIGTAFREQYF
d_call: TRBD1
v_call: TRBV10-2
clone_size: .

cdr3_aa: CASLDGGGPNTGELFF
d_call: TRBD2
v_call: TRBV6-6
clone_size: .

cdr3_aa: CASSQGRNTEAFF
d_call: .
v_call: TRBV4-3
clone_size: .

cdr3_aa: CASSLGPFSPLHF
d_call: .
v_call: TRBV6-5
clone_size: few

cdr3_aa: CSAGGPPGYTF
d_call: .
v_call: TRBV20-1
clone_size: .

cdr3_aa: CASRPGYGGTDTQYF
d_call: .
v_call: TRBV19
clone_size: .

cdr3_aa: CASSLRRGAEAFF
d_call: .
v_call: TRBV7-6
clone_size: .

cdr3_aa: CASSRQGLTDTQYF
d_call: TRBD1
v_call: TRBV5-1
clone_size: .

cdr3_aa: CASSPRRGEQFF
d_call: .
v_call: TRBV6-5
clone_size: few

cdr3_aa: CASSPGTQNYGYTF
d_call: .
v_call: TRBV5-4
clone_size: .

cdr3_aa: CASREGESGYTF
d_call: .
v_call: TRBV19
clone_size: once

cdr3_aa: CASSLKGPVTDTQYF
d_call: .
v_call: TRBV5-1
clone_size: .

cdr3_aa: CASSLKRTYEQYF
d_call: .
v_call: TRBV4-3
clone_size: .

cdr3_aa: CASSLRAGSHEQYF
d_call: .
v_call: TRBV5-4
clone_size: .

cdr3_aa: CASRVGLAGAGFF
d_call: TRBD2
v_call: TRBV7-2
clone_size: few

cdr3_aa: CASSLAEGRYTEAFF
d_call: .
v_call: TRBV5-1
clone_size: few

cdr3_aa: CSVKSTGAAFF
d_call: TRBD1
v_call: TRBV29-1
clone_size: .

cdr3_aa: CASSLGFTATNEKLFF
d_call: .
v_call: TRBV5-1
clone_size: few

cdr3_aa: CASSRSSTDTQYF
d_call: .
v_call: TRBV4-3
clone_size: few

cdr3_aa: CASSPLEGGTEAFF
d_call: .
v_call: TRBV18
clone_size: once

cdr3_aa: CASRTDFANTGELFF
d_call: .
v_call: TRBV2
clone_size: few